A selection of T cell receptor beta chains follows, all from one sample in a study of Ad26.COV2.S vaccination and SARS-CoV-2 variants. Using immunoSEQ multiplex PCR, the repertoire was profiled, and TCRdb retains in-frame clones only, with some absent. The sample yields 440,000 or so clones, 92% seen once. The input for sequencing was peripheral blood, taken in a trial of Ad26.COV2.S vaccine versus placebo. The source is a person between 18 and 59 years old who received the Ad26.COV2.S COVID-19 vaccine or a placebo. Each CDR3 is given with its conserved first and last residue. Each record gives: D gene, J gene, V gene, clone size, CDR3 DNA, CDR3 protein. A D gene is named only where the DNA matches it firmly. The size entry is marked missing in some rows and otherwise reads once, few, many or a size class.

D: -; J: TRBJ1-1; V: TRBV18; size: -; DNA: TGTGCCAGCTCACCAAGGGGCAGGGGAGGTTTTAACACTGAAGCTTTCTTT; CDR3: CASSPRGRGGFNTEAFF
D: TRBD1; J: TRBJ1-1; V: TRBV7-2; size: -; DNA: TGTGCCAGCAGCTTTAGGACAGGGAACACTGAAGCTTTCTTT; CDR3: CASSFRTGNTEAFF
D: -; J: TRBJ1-5; V: TRBV7-9; size: -; DNA: TGTGCCAGCAGCTTCCCCGGACGGAATCAGCCCCAGCATTTT; CDR3: CASSFPGRNQPQHF
D: -; J: TRBJ2-1; V: TRBV5-4; size: -; DNA: TGTGCCAGCAGCTTGAAAGGATCCTACAATGAGCAGTTCTTC; CDR3: CASSLKGSYNEQFF
D: TRBD1; J: TRBJ2-3; V: TRBV4-3; size: -; DNA: TGCGCCAGCAGCCAGACCGGGACAGGGTATCTCACAGATACGCAGTATTTT; CDR3: CASSQTGTGYLTDTQYF
D: -; J: TRBJ1-1; V: TRBV19; size: -; DNA: TGTGCCAGTACGACAGAGTCGAACACTGAAGCTTTCTTT; CDR3: CASTTESNTEAFF
D: TRBD2; J: TRBJ2-1; V: TRBV27; size: -; DNA: TGTGCCAGCAGGCAGCGGGGGTACTCCTACAATGAGCAGTTCTTC; CDR3: CASRQRGYSYNEQFF
D: -; J: TRBJ1-5; V: TRBV4-1; size: -; DNA: TGCGCCAGCAGCCAAGATTCACGGGGGGCTGATCAGCCCCAGCATTTT; CDR3: CASSQDSRGADQPQHF
D: -; J: TRBJ2-7; V: TRBV3-1/TRBV3-2; size: -; DNA: TGTGCCAGCAGCCAAGACAGGATAACAACCTACGAGCAGTACTTC; CDR3: CASSQDRITTYEQYF
D: TRBD2; J: TRBJ2-1; V: TRBV5-4; size: -; DNA: TGTGCCAGCAGCCGGGGGACTAGCGATTACAATGAGCAGTTCTTC; CDR3: CASSRGTSDYNEQFF
D: -; J: TRBJ1-2; V: TRBV4-1; size: -; DNA: TGCGCCACCCACGAGGTGGGTGCCTATGGCTACACCTTC; CDR3: CATHEVGAYGYTF
D: -; J: TRBJ1-2; V: TRBV7-8; size: -; DNA: TGTGCCAGCAGCTTAGGAGCGGCGACCTATGGCTACACCTTC; CDR3: CASSLGAATYGYTF
D: -; J: TRBJ1-1; V: TRBV5-1; size: -; DNA: TGCGCCAGCAGCTTGGTGGGTGAGGACACTGAAGCTTTCTTT; CDR3: CASSLVGEDTEAFF
D: -; J: TRBJ2-2; V: TRBV11-2; size: once; DNA: TGTGCCAGCAGCGTCCCAGGGGCGGACACCGGGGAGCTGTTTTTT; CDR3: CASSVPGADTGELFF
D: -; J: TRBJ2-7; V: TRBV4-1; size: once; DNA: TGCGCCAGCAGCCAAGTGGTAGCAGGCAGCTCCTACGAGCAGTACTTC; CDR3: CASSQVVAGSSYEQYF
D: TRBD1; J: TRBJ1-2; V: TRBV4-3; size: once; DNA: TGCGCCAGCAGCCAAGGAGACAGGGCGGGAGGCTACACCTTC; CDR3: CASSQGDRAGGYTF
D: -; J: TRBJ1-2; V: TRBV18; size: -; DNA: TGTGCCAGCTCACCACCGGGACTGAATAACTATGGCTACACCTTC; CDR3: CASSPPGLNNYGYTF
D: TRBD1; J: TRBJ1-1; V: TRBV12-3/TRBV12-4; size: few; DNA: TGTGCCAGCAGTTTAGACAGGGGTGAAGCTTTCTTT; CDR3: CASSLDRGEAFF
D: TRBD1; J: TRBJ1-2; V: TRBV9; size: once; DNA: TGTGCCAGCAGCGTATGGTCAGGGGGTGGCTATGGCTACACCTTC; CDR3: CASSVWSGGGYGYTF
D: -; J: TRBJ2-7; V: TRBV18; size: -; DNA: TGTGCCAGCTCACCCCAGGGGTACACAGAGCAGTACTTC; CDR3: CASSPQGYTEQYF
D: -; J: TRBJ2-2; V: TRBV11-3; size: -; DNA: TGTGCCAGCACCAACAGGGTGAACACCGGGGAGCTGTTTTTT; CDR3: CASTNRVNTGELFF
D: -; J: TRBJ1-2; V: TRBV6-1; size: many; DNA: TGTGCCAGCAGTGAACTTCCAGAACCTAACTATGGCTACACCTTC; CDR3: CASSELPEPNYGYTF
D: -; J: TRBJ2-1; V: TRBV5-1; size: -; DNA: TGCGCCAGCAGCCCTCGGGGCCGGAGCTCCTACAATGAGCAGTTCTTC; CDR3: CASSPRGRSSYNEQFF
D: -; J: TRBJ1-6; V: TRBV7-6; size: few; DNA: TGTGCCTGTGGCAGCTCCTATAATTCACCCCTCCACTTT; CDR3: CACGSSYNSPLHF
D: -; J: TRBJ2-7; V: TRBV15; size: -; DNA: TGTGCCACCAGCAGAGATCGGGGGTTATCCTCCTACGAGCAGTACTTC; CDR3: CATSRDRGLSSYEQYF
D: -; J: TRBJ2-7; V: TRBV4-3; size: -; DNA: TGCGCCAGCAGCCAACAGGGGAATCCTCTGGGAGAGCAGTACTTC; CDR3: CASSQQGNPLGEQYF
D: TRBD1; J: TRBJ2-4; V: TRBV4-1; size: -; DNA: TGCGCCAGCAGCCAAGGGGACAGGCTAGCCAAAAACATTCAGTACTTC; CDR3: CASSQGDRLAKNIQYF
D: -; J: TRBJ1-6; V: TRBV6-1; size: -; DNA: TGTGCCAGCAGTGAAGTCCCCCCTTCACCCCTCCACTTT; CDR3: CASSEVPPSPLHF
D: TRBD1; J: TRBJ1-2; V: TRBV5-1; size: -; DNA: TGCGCCAGCAGCTACGGACAGGGTGTGGGCTACACCTTC; CDR3: CASSYGQGVGYTF
D: TRBD1; J: TRBJ1-5; V: TRBV28; size: -; DNA: TGTGCCAGCCACTCGACAGGGCGGGGATCGAGCAATCAGCCCCAGCATTTT; CDR3: CASHSTGRGSSNQPQHF
D: TRBD2; J: TRBJ2-7; V: TRBV27; size: -; DNA: TGTGCCACCGAAGATGCGCGGGGGGACGAGCAGTACTTC; CDR3: CATEDARGDEQYF
D: TRBD1; J: TRBJ1-1; V: TRBV9; size: -; DNA: TGTGCCAGCAGCAACGAGGGGGCTGGGTTGCGAGCTTTCTTT; CDR3: CASSNEGAGLRAFF
D: -; J: TRBJ2-4; V: TRBV27; size: -; DNA: TGTGCCAGCAGTTTGCAAGGTTCGGCTTTTCAGTACTTC; CDR3: CASSLQGSAFQYF
D: -; J: TRBJ2-5; V: TRBV6-6; size: few; DNA: TGTGCCAGCAGGGATGGACAGTCCCAAAGGACCCAGTACTTC; CDR3: CASRDGQSQRTQYF
D: -; J: TRBJ1-1; V: TRBV10-3; size: -; DNA: TGTGCCATCAGTGAGTCTGTGGTACTGAACACTGAAGCTTTCTTT; CDR3: CAISESVVLNTEAFF
D: -; J: TRBJ2-2; V: TRBV2; size: -; DNA: TGTGCCAGCCGCACAGGGTCAGCCGGGGAGCTGTTTTTT; CDR3: CASRTGSAGELFF
D: TRBD1; J: TRBJ1-1; V: TRBV4-1; size: -; DNA: TGCGCCAGCAGCCCTATAGGGACAGGTGAGGATGAAGCTTTCTTT; CDR3: CASSPIGTGEDEAFF
D: -; J: TRBJ2-7; V: TRBV4-3; size: -; DNA: TGCGCCAGCAGCCAAGATACCCCTAGCTACGAGCAGTACTTC; CDR3: CASSQDTPSYEQYF
D: -; J: TRBJ1-1; V: TRBV19; size: -; DNA: TGTGCCAGTAGTATAAAGGGGGCTGAAGCTTTCTTT; CDR3: CASSIKGAEAFF
D: TRBD2; J: TRBJ2-7; V: TRBV5-4; size: -; DNA: TGTGCCAGCAGTCTTAGCGGGGGAAGTATACCCTACGAGCAGTACTTC; CDR3: CASSLSGGSIPYEQYF
D: TRBD2; J: TRBJ2-1; V: TRBV3-1/TRBV3-2; size: -; DNA: TGTGCCAGCAGCCAAGAGGGGATCCACCGGACTAGCGTATTTGAGCAGTTCTTC; CDR3: CASSQEGIHRTSVFEQFF
D: TRBD1; J: TRBJ1-5; V: TRBV6-6; size: -; DNA: TGTGCCAGCAGTAAGCGACAGGGGGATCAGCCCCAGCATTTT; CDR3: CASSKRQGDQPQHF
D: -; J: TRBJ2-3; V: TRBV2; size: -; DNA: TGTGCCAGCAGTGTTAGCGGAGATACGCAGTATTTT; CDR3: CASSVSGDTQYF
D: -; J: TRBJ1-3; V: TRBV18; size: once; DNA: TGTGCCAGCTCACCCAATACCCCAGGTGGGGGAAACACCATATATTTT; CDR3: CASSPNTPGGGNTIYF
D: -; J: TRBJ1-1; V: TRBV29-1; size: -; DNA: TGCAGCTCGACCAGGGGCACTGAAGCTTTCTTT; CDR3: CSSTRGTEAFF
D: -; J: TRBJ2-1; V: TRBV5-1; size: -; DNA: TGCGCCAGCAGCTCTCCGGGACTGAGCTCCTACAATGAGCAGTTCTTC; CDR3: CASSSPGLSSYNEQFF
D: -; J: TRBJ2-2; V: TRBV7-2; size: -; DNA: TGTGCCAGCAGCTTACTTCGCGCAGGGGCAGCCGGGGAGCTGTTTTTT; CDR3: CASSLLRAGAAGELFF
D: TRBD1; J: TRBJ2-5; V: TRBV2; size: once; DNA: TGTGCCAGCAGTCGGACAGGTCATCAAGAGACCCAGTACTTC; CDR3: CASSRTGHQETQYF
D: -; J: TRBJ2-1; V: TRBV12-3/TRBV12-4; size: once; DNA: TGTGCCAGCAGTTTAGGGGGGGTTGAGCAGTTCTTC; CDR3: CASSLGGVEQFF
D: -; J: TRBJ1-5; V: TRBV27; size: -; DNA: TGTGCCAGCAGCAAGTTTACTCGGACTGGTCGGCTGGACAATCAGCCCCAGCATTTT; CDR3: CASSKFTRTGRLDNQPQHF
D: -; J: TRBJ1-4; V: TRBV7-9; size: -; DNA: TGTGCCAGCAGCCCAGGGACGCAAGGGGAAAAACTGTTTTTT; CDR3: CASSPGTQGEKLFF
D: TRBD2; J: TRBJ2-3; V: TRBV4-3; size: -; DNA: TGCGCCAGCAGCCAAGATCGACCGGGGACTAGCGGGGTGGTAGATACGCAGTATTTT; CDR3: CASSQDRPGTSGVVDTQYF
D: TRBD2; J: TRBJ2-3; V: TRBV6-6; size: -; DNA: TGTGCCAGCAGAATAGGAGCGGGGATCACAGATACGCAGTATTTT; CDR3: CASRIGAGITDTQYF
D: -; J: TRBJ1-6; V: TRBV12-3/TRBV12-4; size: -; DNA: TGTGCCAGCAGCCTAACCCTTGGACCCCTCCACTTT; CDR3: CASSLTLGPLHF